The present T cell receptor beta chain was sequenced within a study of T cell responses to AZD1222 COVID-19 vaccine. The study's findings and limits: Breadth and depth of Spike-specific TCRs rose after two AZD1222 doses. Possibly, clonal diversity was underestimated; donors were largely white British and included more females.

The CDR3 has 15 amino acids. Germline V gene data show CDR1 as SGHNT and CDR2 as YENEEA. V was trimmed by 4 bases and J by 3 bases, leaving 13 bases between them. Comments on this clone: The antigen is unknown.

Method: immunoSEQ multiplex PCR; TCRdb's copy keeps in-frame clones and lacks some. The repertoire holds about 150,000 clones, with 90% to 95% as singletons. The material was peripheral blood, obtained 28 days after the second AZD1222 dose. The sequence was collected from an adult who received the AZD1222 COVID-19 vaccine. The chain employs TRBV11-3 and TRBJ2-4; no clear D. Written as DNA, the CDR3 is TGTGCCAGCAGCTCGTACTCCGTTGGCAAAAACATTCAGTACTTC. Its translation is CASSSYSVGKNIQYF.